The present TCR beta chain was sequenced within a study of radiation and T cells in renal cell carcinoma. Turning to the study itself: Nephrectomy followed 15 Gy stereotactic body radiation by 4 weeks.

This sample's time point: blood 2 weeks post-SBRT. Treatment meaning: 15 Gy SBRT to primary tumor, nephrectomy 4 weeks later. The CDR3 extends over 21 amino acids. The assay was immunoSEQ multiplex PCR, and TCRdb's table has in-frame clones only and misses some. This sample carries about 120,000 clones, roughly four fifths of them seen once, and the ten largest clones take roughly 5.9%. The sequence was obtained from a man over 45 with renal cell carcinoma. This chain joins TRBV21-1 and TRBJ2-6; the table assigns TRBD1, which was not confirmed against the DNA. TRBV21-1 represents a pseudogene. Specimen: blood, collected from a patient whose treatment included radiotherapy and nephrectomy. CDR3 residues: CASTPPQQGKEFISGANVLTF. For the CDR3, the DNA is TGTGCCAGCACCCCTCCACAGCAGGGAAAGGAGTTCATCTCTGGGGCCAACGTCCTGACTTTC.